This T cell receptor (beta chain) was recovered during a study of shared clonotypes between healthy human individuals. Broader study findings: Among donors, clonotype sharing was expected to be affected by sequencing depth. It was the non-shared clonotypes that had lower generation probabilities than clonotypes shared by all four donors. Around 4.7% was the fraction of naive CD4 clonotypes found shared across a few donors. Only blood underwent sampling, and tissue repertoires likely differ.

Comment on this clone: Its specificity is not known.

CD45RO-negative, CCR7-selected cells formed the naive CD8 fraction, which excluded terminally differentiated effector memory CD45RA+ cells. V dropped 3 bases and J dropped 0 bases, with 18 bases sitting between them. CDR1 and CDR2 (germline): SGHVS, FQNEAQ. The CDR3 runs 17 residues. TCRdb's copy holds only in-frame clones and misses some; the assay was immunoSEQ multiplex PCR. In the table there are approximately 740,000 clones, 80% to 95% of which are singletons. This sequence originates from a man aged 25 to 40 in good health. Material: naive CD8+ T cells sorted from blood. The rearrangement joins TRBV7-8 to TRBJ2-7; perhaps D is TRBD1 or TRBD2 (6 bases each). The CDR3, as DNA: TGTGCCAGCAGCTTCCCCAAGGAGGGACAAAGCTCCTACGAGCAGTACTTC. This translates into CASSFPKEGQSSYEQYF.